A selection of T cell receptor beta chains follows, all from one sample in a study of CD8+ T cells in alopecia areata. The assay was immunoSEQ multiplex PCR, and TCRdb's table has in-frame clones only and misses some. The sample consists of about 180,000 clones, around 71% of them appearing once. This specimen consisted of CD8+ T cells sorted from blood, obtained at week 0. The receptors come from a human donor with alopecia areata. The CDR3 runs from the conserved cysteine through the conserved F or W. D genes are given only for firm matches. For some rows the clone size is stated as once, few or many, or as a class when expanded; others skip it.

size | J | V | D | DNA | CDR3
. | TRBJ1-1 | TRBV27 | . | TGTGCCAGCGGGGTAGCTGAAGCTTTCTTT | CASGVAEAFF
. | TRBJ1-1 | TRBV11-2 | . | TGTGCCAGCAGCTTAGTCTACGGGGTCCAGGTCGCCGAAGCTTTCTTT | CASSLVYGVQVAEAFF
. | TRBJ1-2 | TRBV5-1 | TRBD1 | TGCGCCAGCAGCTTGGTCGCAGGGGGCCATGGCTACACCTTC | CASSLVAGGHGYTF
. | TRBJ1-1 | TRBV13 | . | TGTGCCAGCAGCTTGACAGCTAACACTGAAGCTTTCTTT | CASSLTANTEAFF
few | TRBJ2-3 | TRBV19 | . | TGTGCCAGTAGTATAGTCGGGGGTGGCACAGATACGCAGTATTTT | CASSIVGGGTDTQYF
once | TRBJ2-3 | TRBV2 | . | TGTGCCAGCAGGGGGGGCCCAGATACGCAGTATTTT | CASRGGPDTQYF
. | TRBJ1-1 | TRBV30 | . | TGTGCCTGGACCGGGACGGTAAACACTGAAGCTTTCTTT | CAWTGTVNTEAFF
. | TRBJ2-7 | TRBV27 | . | TGTGCCAGCAGTCCCCACCCAATCCACGAGCAGTACTTC | CASSPHPIHEQYF
. | TRBJ2-2 | TRBV15 | . | TGTGCCACCAGAAGGGACTTCCGCGGGGAGCTGTTTTTT | CATRRDFRGELFF
. | TRBJ1-2 | TRBV29-1 | . | TGCAGCGTTGTGGGGGCCAAAGCTAACTATGGCTACACCTTC | CSVVGAKANYGYTF
. | TRBJ2-7 | TRBV5-6 | . | TGTGCCAGCAGCTTGGAGGGGGACTACGAGCAGTACTTC | CASSLEGDYEQYF
. | TRBJ1-4 | TRBV30 | . | TGTGCCTGTTTAACAGGGTATGATGAAAAACTGTTTTTT | CACLTGYDEKLFF
. | TRBJ2-6 | TRBV9 | TRBD2 | TGTGCCAGCAGCGGGACTAGCTCTGGGGCCAACGTCCTGACTTTC | CASSGTSSGANVLTF
. | TRBJ2-7 | TRBV25-1 | . | TGTGCCAGCAGTGAATTCTACGAGCAGTACTTC | CASSEFYEQYF
. | TRBJ2-7 | TRBV9 | . | TGTGCCAGCAGCGTAGCTCGGGATCCAGCCTACGAGCAGTACTTC | CASSVARDPAYEQYF
. | TRBJ2-3 | TRBV2 | . | TGTGCCAGCAGTGAAGACTACTGGGTTTCAGGCACAGATACGCAGTATTTT | CASSEDYWVSGTDTQYF
. | TRBJ2-3 | TRBV6-6 | . | TGTGCCAGCGGAACGTGGGATACGCAGTATTTT | CASGTWDTQYF
few | TRBJ2-7 | TRBV12-5 | TRBD1 | TGTGCTAGTGGTTTCAGGGGGCTTGAGCAGTACTTC | CASGFRGLEQYF
few | TRBJ2-4 | TRBV5-1 | . | TGCGCCAGCACTTCAGCCAAAAACATTCAGTACTTC | CASTSAKNIQYF
. | TRBJ2-3 | TRBV2 | . | TGTGCCAGCCCCCTCAGCGGTCCGAGCACAGATACGCAGTATTTT | CASPLSGPSTDTQYF
. | TRBJ1-1 | TRBV7-9 | . | TGTGCCAGCAGGGCTCCCTCCCTAAACACTGAAGCTTTCTTT | CASRAPSLNTEAFF
. | TRBJ2-7 | TRBV13 | . | TGTGCCAGCAGCTTAGAGCCCTCTGAGAGCTACGAGCAGTACTTC | CASSLEPSESYEQYF
. | TRBJ1-1 | TRBV27 | . | TGTGCCAGCGGAAGGAAACAGGCCGTCCCGGGGGATGAAGCTTTCTTT | CASGRKQAVPGDEAFF
. | TRBJ2-2 | TRBV29-1 | . | TGCAGCGTCACCTCGGACCTAAACACCGGGGAGCTGTTTTTT | CSVTSDLNTGELFF
. | TRBJ2-5 | TRBV19 | TRBD2 | TGTGCCAGTACACTGCGGGGAGGGGTCCAAGAGACCCAGTACTTC | CASTLRGGVQETQYF
once | TRBJ1-1 | TRBV6-1 | . | TGTGCCAGCAGTGACAACAAGAACACTGAAGCTTTCTTT | CASSDNKNTEAFF
few | TRBJ2-7 | TRBV29-1 | . | TGCAGCGTTGAATCGAGTTACGAGCAGTACTTC | CSVESSYEQYF
once | TRBJ2-7 | TRBV5-1 | . | TGCGCCAGCAGCTTGGCCGCGGGGGCTTACGAGCAGTACTTC | CASSLAAGAYEQYF
. | TRBJ1-1 | TRBV19 | . | TGTGCCAGTAGTATTCGAAGGGAGTGGGCTGAAGCTTTCTTT | CASSIRREWAEAFF
. | TRBJ2-7 | TRBV10-3 | . | TGTGCCATCAGTGCCCCTCCCCGTTACGAGCAGTACTTC | CAISAPPRYEQYF
. | TRBJ2-3 | TRBV11-2 | . | TGTGCCAGCAGCTCCCTGGCGGATACGCAGTATTTT | CASSSLADTQYF
. | TRBJ1-6 | TRBV4-1 | . | TGCGCCAGCAGCCAAGTGCTGAGCTCCTATAATTCACCCCTCCACTTT | CASSQVLSSYNSPLHF
. | TRBJ2-1 | TRBV28 | . | TGTGCCAGCAGCTTTGTAACCTGGGCCAGAACCTACAATGAGCAGTTCTTC | CASSFVTWARTYNEQFF
. | TRBJ2-1 | TRBV29-1 | TRBD1 | TGCAGCGTTGAAATATCAGGGGGCGAGTACAATGAGCAGTTCTTC | CSVEISGGEYNEQFF
. | TRBJ2-1 | TRBV25-1 | . | TGTGCCAGCAGTGATTTCAGTTACAATGAGCAGTTCTTC | CASSDFSYNEQFF
once | TRBJ1-1 | TRBV9 | . | TGTGCCAGCAGCGTAGGGCAAAAAGCTTTCTTT | CASSVGQKAFF
. | TRBJ1-2 | TRBV13 | . | TGTGCCAGCAATACAGGCCGATCCTATGGCTACACCTTC | CASNTGRSYGYTF